The rows below give T cell receptor beta chains drawn from one sample of a study of T cells after somatic rescue of genetic block. Profiled with immunoSEQ multiplex PCR; TCRdb holds only in-frame clones, not every one. Of around 67,000 clones in the sample, approximately 91% were seen once. The sequencing input was peripheral blood mononuclear cells (PBMCs). All receptors derive from a man aged 25 to 45. The CDR3 runs from the conserved cysteine through the conserved F or W. The D gene is left open where the match is weak. Only part of the rows carry a size: once, few, many, or a class if the clone is expanded.

D,size,V,J,DNA,CDR3
NA,once,TRBV2,TRBJ1-6,TGTGCCAGCAGTGAGTCAGTTAGGAATTCACCCCTCCACTTT,CASSESVRNSPLHF
NA,NA,TRBV5-1,TRBJ2-3,TGCGCCAGCAGAGAGACTTCAGGACTTTCTTCTAATACGCAGTATTTT,CASRETSGLSSNTQYF
NA,NA,TRBV11-2,TRBJ1-4,TGTGCCAGCAGCTCCAGGAAGCCTAATGAAAAACTGTTTTTT,CASSSRKPNEKLFF
NA,NA,TRBV11-3,TRBJ2-2,TGTGCCAGCAGCCCCCCAATCTCGGGGGGCGCGGCCGGGGAGCTGTTTTTT,CASSPPISGGAAGELFF
TRBD1,NA,TRBV5-5,TRBJ1-3,TGTGCCAGCAGCTCCTCCAGGGGGCTCTCTGGAAACACCATATATTTT,CASSSSRGLSGNTIYF
NA,once,TRBV9,TRBJ1-2,TGTGCCAGCAGCGTCGAAAGGGGTTTTTATGGCTACACCTTC,CASSVERGFYGYTF
NA,NA,TRBV7-9,TRBJ2-2,TGTGCCAGCAGCTTAGCCTTTAAGAACACCGGGGAGCTGTTTTTT,CASSLAFKNTGELFF
TRBD1,NA,TRBV10-3,TRBJ1-2,TGTGCCATCAGTGAGCAGGGACAGGGACCCGGGGGCTACACCTTC,CAISEQGQGPGGYTF
TRBD1,NA,TRBV5-4,TRBJ2-1,TGTGCCAGCAGCTTTGTCCGACAGGGGATTAACAATGAGCAGTTCTTC,CASSFVRQGINNEQFF
TRBD1,NA,TRBV5-5,TRBJ1-5,TGTGCCAGCAGCGCAGACAGGGTGGACAATCAGCCCCAGCATTTT,CASSADRVDNQPQHF
NA,NA,TRBV7-6,TRBJ2-2,TGTGCCAGCAGCGTCACTGCAGGGACACCGTGGGAGCTGTTTTTT,CASSVTAGTPWELFF
TRBD1,NA,TRBV7-8,TRBJ1-4,TGTGCCAGCAGCACCGGACAGGGGAATATACTGTTTTTT,CASSTGQGNILFF
NA,NA,TRBV19,TRBJ1-5,TGTGCCAGTACACTGAGTAGCAATCAGCCCCAGCATTTT,CASTLSSNQPQHF
NA,once,TRBV19,TRBJ2-1,TGTGCCAGTAGTCCCCTACGTCGCGGTGAGCAGTTCTTC,CASSPLRRGEQFF